The 9 T cell receptor beta chains presented below share a single source sample, sequenced in a study of shared clonotypes between healthy human individuals. Naive CD8 cells, CD45RO-negative and positively selected for CCR7, excluded terminally differentiated effector memory CD45RA+ cells. TCRdb's copy holds only in-frame clones and misses some; the assay was immunoSEQ multiplex PCR. The sample has some 2 million clones; about 95% are singletons. The sequencing input was naive CD8+ T cells sorted from blood. Source of these receptors: a man between 18 and 35 years old in good health.

The gene calls are TRBV5-6 and TRBJ2-1; maybe TRBD1 (6 bases). Trimming shortened V by 5 bases and J by 4 bases, and 13 bases separated the two germline ends. From germline, CDR1 is SGHDT and CDR2 YYEEEE. This CDR3 contains 14 residues. Written as DNA, the CDR3 is TGTGCCAGCAGGACAGGCCTAGGATACAATGAGCAGTTCTTC. Its translation is CASRTGLGYNEQFF. Complete variable domain (other parts from reference TRBV5-6 and TRBJ2-1): DAGVTQSPTHLIKTRGQQVTLRCSPKSGHDTVSWYQQALGQGPQFIFQYYEEEERQRGNFPDRFSGHQFPNYSSELNVNALLLGDSALYLCASRTGLGYNEQFFGPGTRLTVL.

The chain couples TRBV6-5 to TRBJ1-1; TRBD1 is a possible D gene (5 bases). This CDR3 is built from 16 residues. CDR1 and CDR2 from the germline V gene are MNHEY and SVGAGI. V shed 2 bases and J shed 1 base, with 14 bases lying between them. CDR3 nucleotide sequence: TGTGCCAGCAGTTACGGCCCCAGGGAGTGGAACACTGAAGCTTTCTTT. It encodes CASSYGPREWNTEAFF.

This chain joins TRBV5-1 and TRBJ2-4, with D maybe TRBD2 (6 bases). The CDR3 length is 14 residues. Deletions cut 4 bases from V and 5 bases from J, with 13 bases between. In germline, CDR1 is SGHRS, CDR2 YFSETQ. DNA for the CDR3: TGCGCCAGCAGCCTTTCCGGGACTGAAAACATTCAGTACTTC. Translated: CASSLSGTENIQYF.

The rearrangement links TRBV10-1 to TRBJ2-7; D remains ambiguous. Germline V gene lookup returns CDR1 WNHNN and CDR2 SYGVQD (reference sequence). The CDR3 consists of 15 residues. With 3 bases removed from V and 0 bases from J, the gap between germline ends came to 12 bases. Here the CDR3 DNA reads TGCGCCAGCAGTGAAGATGGCGTAAGCTCCTACGAGCAGTACTTC. The encoded protein is CASSEDGVSSYEQYF.

The V call is TRBV6-1, the J call TRBJ1-1, with unresolved D. The CDR3 loop spans 14 amino acids. Germline V lookup: CDR1 MNHNS, CDR2 SASEGT. V dropped 2 bases and J dropped 1 base, with 8 bases sitting between them. The CDR3 region is CASSERAGNTEAFF. The CDR3 DNA is TGTGCCAGCAGTGAACGGGCAGGGAACACTGAAGCTTTCTTT.

This chain joins TRBV6-5 and TRBJ1-2; 7 bases map to TRBD1. The CDR3 consists of 14 residues. V lost 5 bases to trimming and J lost 6 bases; unmatched junction nucleotides: 9. Germline lookup yields CDR1 MNHEY and CDR2 SVGAGI. The DNA for the CDR3 is TGTGCCAGCAGTCCCCAGACAGGGAACCATGGCTACACCTTC. Translating gives CASSPQTGNHGYTF.

Concerning this clone itself: The sample contains more than one DNA sequence encoding this CDR3. This chain connects TRBV6-5 to TRBJ1-5; TRBD1 agrees at 8 bases. CDR1 is MNHEY, CDR2 SVGAGI, per germline. V was clipped by 6 bases and J by 0 bases; unmatched bases: 1. The CDR3 has 14 amino acids. In nucleotides, the CDR3 is TGTGCCAGCAGCGGGACAGGTAGCAATCAGCCCCAGCATTTT. This translates into CASSGTGSNQPQHF.

CDR3 loop: CASSVLKGSEGYGYTF. The CDR3 nucleotides are TGTGCCAGCAGCGTACTGAAGGGGTCGGAGGGCTATGGCTACACCTTC. The J gene is TRBJ1-2, the V gene TRBV9; tentatively, D is TRBD1 (5 bases). V dropped 1 base and J dropped 4 bases, with 17 bases sitting between them. The germline V gene has CDR1 SGDLS and CDR2 YYNGEE. This CDR3 comprises 16 residues.

This clone was picked up one time. This sequence joins TRBV20-1 and TRBJ2-3, with no clear D. V was pared by 4 bases and J by 5 bases, with 7 bases between. This CDR3 contains 11 residues. Looked up from germline, CDR1 is DFQATT and CDR2 is SNEGSKA (reference sequence). In nucleotides, the CDR3 is TGCAGTGCTATGAGAGGAGATACGCAGTATTTT. It is translated as CSAMRGDTQYF.